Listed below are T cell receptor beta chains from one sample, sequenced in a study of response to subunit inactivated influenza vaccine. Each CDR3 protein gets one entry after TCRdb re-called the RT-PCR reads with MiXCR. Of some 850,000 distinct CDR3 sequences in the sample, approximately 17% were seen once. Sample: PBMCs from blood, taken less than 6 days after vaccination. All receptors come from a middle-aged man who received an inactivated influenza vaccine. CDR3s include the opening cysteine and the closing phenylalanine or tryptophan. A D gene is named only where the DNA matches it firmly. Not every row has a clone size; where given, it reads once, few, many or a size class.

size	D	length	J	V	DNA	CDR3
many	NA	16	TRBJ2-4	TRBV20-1	TGCAGTGCTAGAGCTATATCGGGGATAGCCAAAAACATTCAGTACTTC	CSARAISGIAKNIQYF
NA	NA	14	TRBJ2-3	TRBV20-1	TGCAGTGCGGACTCTGCAGCGAACGCAGATACGCAGTATTTT	CSADSAANADTQYF
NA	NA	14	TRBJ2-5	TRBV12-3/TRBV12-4	TGTGCCAGCATCATACTCGAGCGCGAAGAGACCCAGTACTTC	CASIILEREETQYF
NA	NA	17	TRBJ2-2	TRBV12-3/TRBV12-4	TGTGCCAGCAGTTTAGCGGGGGCTAGCGGTCGAACCGGGGAGCTGTTTTTT	CASSLAGASGRTGELFF
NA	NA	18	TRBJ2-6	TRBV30	TGTGCCTGGAGTGCGTTACGGACCCTCAGCTCTGGGGCCAACGTCCTGACTTTC	CAWSALRTLSSGANVLTF
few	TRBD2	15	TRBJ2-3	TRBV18	TGTGCCAGCTCACCTACGGGGGGGCCGTTTGGTACGCAGTATTTT	CASSPTGGPFGTQYF
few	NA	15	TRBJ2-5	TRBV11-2	TGTGCCAGCAGCTCGGTAACCTCGCTACAAGAGACCCAGTACTTC	CASSSVTSLQETQYF
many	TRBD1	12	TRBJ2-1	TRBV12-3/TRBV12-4	TGTGCCAGCAGTCTAGGGACAGGTGGGCAGTTCTTC	CASSLGTGGQFF
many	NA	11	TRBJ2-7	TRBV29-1	TGCAGCGTCCTGCCCAGGGACGAGCAGTACTTC	CSVLPRDEQYF
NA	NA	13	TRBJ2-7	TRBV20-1	TGCAGTGCTAGTGTGGCTAATACCTACGAGCAGTACTTC	CSASVANTYEQYF
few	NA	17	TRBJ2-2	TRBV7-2	TGTGCCAGCAGCCCTAGCCTAGCGAACGCGAACACCGGGGAGCTGTTTTTT	CASSPSLANANTGELFF
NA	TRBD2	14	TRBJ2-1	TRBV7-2	TGTGCCAGCAGCCCAAGAATAGCGGGAGGGTGGCAGTTCTTC	CASSPRIAGGWQFF
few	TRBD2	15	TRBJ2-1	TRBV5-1	TGCGCCAGCAGCACAAGCGGGAGAGAAAGCAATGAGCAGTTCTTC	CASSTSGRESNEQFF
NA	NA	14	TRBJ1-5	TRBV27	TGTGCCAGCGGGCGGGGGGTTAGCAATCAGCCCCAGCATTTT	CASGRGVSNQPQHF
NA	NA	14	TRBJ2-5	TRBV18	TGTGCCAGCTCAATACCTGGACTGAGATGGACCCAGTACTTC	CASSIPGLRWTQYF
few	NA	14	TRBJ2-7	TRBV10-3	TGTGCCATCACCCATGATAGCGGATCCTACGAGCAGTACTTC	CAITHDSGSYEQYF
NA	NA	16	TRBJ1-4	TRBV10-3	TGTGCCATCAGCTCCGACTTGGGGGGGTCGGATGAAAAACTGTTTTTT	CAISSDLGGSDEKLFF
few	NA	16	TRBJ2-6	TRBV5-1	TGCGCCAGCAGCTTGGGGGGTTATTCTGGGGCCAACGTCCTGACTTTC	CASSLGGYSGANVLTF
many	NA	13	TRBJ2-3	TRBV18	TGTGCCAGCTCACCCCCAGTAACAGATACGCAGTATTTT	CASSPPVTDTQYF
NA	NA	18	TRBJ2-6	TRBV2	TGTGCCAGCACGGTTTATGGGCGGGGATACTCTGGGGCCAACGTCCTGACTTTC	CASTVYGRGYSGANVLTF
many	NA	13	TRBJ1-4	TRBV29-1	TGCAGCGCCGAGGAAAGGGGGGATGAAAAACTGTTTTTT	CSAEERGDEKLFF
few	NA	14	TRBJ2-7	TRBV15	TGTGCCACCAGCAGAAGGAGTATCCTCCACGAGCAGTACTTC	CATSRRSILHEQYF
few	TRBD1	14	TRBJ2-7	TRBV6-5	TGTGCCAGCAGTAACGACAGGGCCTTTGGGGAGCAGTACTTC	CASSNDRAFGEQYF
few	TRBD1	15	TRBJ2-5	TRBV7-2	TGTGCCAGCAGCCCGCGGACAGGGTGGGGTGAGACCCAGTACTTC	CASSPRTGWGETQYF
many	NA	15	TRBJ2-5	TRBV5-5	TGTGCCAGCAGCTTGGGGGGACGCCTCCAAGAGACCCAGTACTTC	CASSLGGRLQETQYF
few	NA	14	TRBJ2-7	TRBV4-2	TGTGCCAGCAGCCAAGGGTGGGACACCTTAGAGCAGTACTTC	CASSQGWDTLEQYF
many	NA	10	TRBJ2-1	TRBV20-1	TGCAGCCAGGGTATAGATGAGCAGTTCTTC	CSQGIDEQFF
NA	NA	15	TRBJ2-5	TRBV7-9	TGTGCCAGCAGCTTAGGACTCCAGGGATTAGAGACCCAGTACTTC	CASSLGLQGLETQYF
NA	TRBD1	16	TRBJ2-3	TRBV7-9	TGTGCCAGCAGCAAACCGGGACAGGGACTCACAGATACGCAGTATTTT	CASSKPGQGLTDTQYF
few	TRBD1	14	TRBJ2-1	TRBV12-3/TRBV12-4	TGTGCCAGCAGCCATGGGACAGGAAACGGTGAGCAGTTCTTC	CASSHGTGNGEQFF
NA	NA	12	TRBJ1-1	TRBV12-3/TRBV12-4	TGTGCCAGCATCAGGGAGAACACTGAAGCTTTCTTT	CASIRENTEAFF
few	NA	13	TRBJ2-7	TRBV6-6	TGTGCCAGCAGTTACGGTGACAAGTACGAGCAGTACTTC	CASSYGDKYEQYF